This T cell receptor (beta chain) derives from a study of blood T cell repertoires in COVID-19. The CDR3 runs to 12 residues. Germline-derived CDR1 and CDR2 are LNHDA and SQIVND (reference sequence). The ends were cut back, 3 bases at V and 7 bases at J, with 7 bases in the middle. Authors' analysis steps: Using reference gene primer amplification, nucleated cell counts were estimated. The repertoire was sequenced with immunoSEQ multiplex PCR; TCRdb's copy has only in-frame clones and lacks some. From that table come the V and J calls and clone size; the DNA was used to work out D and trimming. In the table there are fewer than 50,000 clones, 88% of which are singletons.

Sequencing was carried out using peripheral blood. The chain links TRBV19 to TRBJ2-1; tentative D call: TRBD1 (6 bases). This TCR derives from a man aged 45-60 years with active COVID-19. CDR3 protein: CASSMQGNEQFF. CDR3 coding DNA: TGTGCCAGTAGTATGCAGGGGAATGAGCAGTTCTTC.